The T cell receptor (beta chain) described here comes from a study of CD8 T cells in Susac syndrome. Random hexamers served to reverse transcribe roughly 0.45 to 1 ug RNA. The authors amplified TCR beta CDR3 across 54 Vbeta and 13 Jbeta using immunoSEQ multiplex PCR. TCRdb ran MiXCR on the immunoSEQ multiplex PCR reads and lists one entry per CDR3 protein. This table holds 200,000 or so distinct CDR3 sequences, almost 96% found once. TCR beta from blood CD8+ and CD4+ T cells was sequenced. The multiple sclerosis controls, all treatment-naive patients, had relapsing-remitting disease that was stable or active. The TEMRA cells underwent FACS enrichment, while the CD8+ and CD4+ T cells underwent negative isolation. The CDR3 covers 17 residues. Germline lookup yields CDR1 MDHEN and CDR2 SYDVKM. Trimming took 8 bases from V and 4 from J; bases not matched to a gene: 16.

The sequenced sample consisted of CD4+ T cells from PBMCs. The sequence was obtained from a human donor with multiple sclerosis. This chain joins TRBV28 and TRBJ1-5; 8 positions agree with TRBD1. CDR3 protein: CASGPFPGTGRNQPQHF. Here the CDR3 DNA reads TGTGCCAGCGGCCCTTTTCCAGGGACAGGTAGGAATCAGCCCCAGCATTTT.